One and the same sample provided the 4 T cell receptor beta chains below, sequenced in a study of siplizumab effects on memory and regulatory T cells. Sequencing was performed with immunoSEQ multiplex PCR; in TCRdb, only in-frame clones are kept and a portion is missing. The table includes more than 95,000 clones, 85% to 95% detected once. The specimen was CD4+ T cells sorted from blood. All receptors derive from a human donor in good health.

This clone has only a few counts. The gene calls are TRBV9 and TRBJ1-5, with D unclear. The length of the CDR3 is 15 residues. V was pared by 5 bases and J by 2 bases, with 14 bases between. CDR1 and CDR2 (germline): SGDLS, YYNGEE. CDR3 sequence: CASSEGGSGNQPQHF. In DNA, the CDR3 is TGTGCCAGCAGTGAAGGAGGCAGCGGCAATCAGCCCCAGCATTTT.

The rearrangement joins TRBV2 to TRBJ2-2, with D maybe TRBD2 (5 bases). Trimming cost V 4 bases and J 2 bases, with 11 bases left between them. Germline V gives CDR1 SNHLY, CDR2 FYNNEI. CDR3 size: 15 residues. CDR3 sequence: CASSALAKNTGELFF. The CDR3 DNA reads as TGTGCCAGCAGTGCTCTAGCCAAAAACACCGGGGAGCTGTTTTTT.

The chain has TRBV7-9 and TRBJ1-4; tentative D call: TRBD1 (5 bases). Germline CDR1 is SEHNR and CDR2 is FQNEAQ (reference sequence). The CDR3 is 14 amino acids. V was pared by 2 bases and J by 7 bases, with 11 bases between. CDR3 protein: CASSLQGLGEKLFF. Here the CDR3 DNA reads TGTGCCAGCAGCTTACAGGGTTTAGGTGAAAAACTGTTTTTT.

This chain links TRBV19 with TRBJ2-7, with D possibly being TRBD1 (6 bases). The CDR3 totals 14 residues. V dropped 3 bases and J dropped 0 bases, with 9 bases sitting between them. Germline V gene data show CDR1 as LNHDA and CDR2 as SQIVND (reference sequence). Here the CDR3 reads CASSIARGSYEQYF. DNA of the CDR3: TGTGCCAGTAGTATCGCCAGGGGCTCCTACGAGCAGTACTTC.